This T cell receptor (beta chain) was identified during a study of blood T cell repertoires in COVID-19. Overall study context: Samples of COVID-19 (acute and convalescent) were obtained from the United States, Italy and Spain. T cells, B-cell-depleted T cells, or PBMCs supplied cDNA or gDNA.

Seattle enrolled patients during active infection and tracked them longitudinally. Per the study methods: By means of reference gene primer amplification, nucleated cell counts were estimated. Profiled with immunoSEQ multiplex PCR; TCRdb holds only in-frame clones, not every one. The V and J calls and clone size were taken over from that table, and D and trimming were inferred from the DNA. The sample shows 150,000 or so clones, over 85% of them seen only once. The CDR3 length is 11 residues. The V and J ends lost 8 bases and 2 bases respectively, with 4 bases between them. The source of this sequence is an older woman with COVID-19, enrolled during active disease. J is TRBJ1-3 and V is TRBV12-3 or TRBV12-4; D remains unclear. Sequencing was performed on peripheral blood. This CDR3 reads CASAAGNTIYF. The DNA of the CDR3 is TGTGCCAGCGCGGCTGGAAACACCATATATTTT.